This T cell receptor beta chain was recorded in a study of T cell responses to AZD1222 COVID-19 vaccine. Using immunoSEQ multiplex PCR, the repertoire was profiled, and TCRdb retains in-frame clones only, with some absent. The sample consists of around 80,000 clones, approximately 85% of them appearing once. The CDR3 length is 17 residues. The V and J ends lost 4 bases and 2 bases, in that order; junction bases with no gene match: 12. Germline CDR1 reads LGHDT; CDR2 reads YNNKEL (reference sequence). Of note for this clone: Its antigen is undetermined.

Study-level results: Donors, mostly white British, included more females; clonal diversity was possibly underestimated.

The chain employs TRBV3-1 (or the pseudogene TRBV3-2) and TRBJ2-3; TRBD1 agrees at 7 bases. This clonotype was obtained from an adult who received the AZD1222 COVID-19 vaccine. Sample: peripheral blood, taken 28 days after the second AZD1222 dose. This CDR3 is CASSLQMTGTVTDTQYF. The CDR3 nucleotides are TGTGCCAGCAGCCTCCAAATGACAGGGACCGTCACAGATACGCAGTATTTT.